Below, 13 T cell receptor beta chains from the same sample are listed, as sequenced in a study of T cell changes during pregnancy in multiple sclerosis. Using immunoSEQ multiplex PCR, the repertoire was profiled, and TCRdb retains in-frame clones only, with some absent. Of about 80,000 clones in the sample, 92% were seen once. The source was peripheral blood, collected before pregnancy. These receptors were taken from a female donor with multiple sclerosis, enrolled in a pregnancy study.

The V gene is TRBV6-5, the J gene TRBJ1-5; D is possibly TRBD1 (6 bases). Trimming took 2 bases from V and 4 from J, leaving 12 bases between them. This CDR3 region has 15 residues. Germline loops: CDR1 MNHEY, CDR2 SVGAGI. CDR3 loop: CASSYQTGPNQPQHF. CDR3 nucleotides: TGTGCCAGCAGTTACCAAACAGGGCCTAATCAGCCCCAGCATTTT.

The chain combines TRBV7-2 with TRBJ2-5; 10 bases line up with TRBD2. V lost 4 bases, J lost 5 bases, and 10 bases stayed unmatched. From germline, CDR1 is SGHTA and CDR2 FQGNSA. The CDR3 contains 16 residues. The CDR3 loop is CASSYQRGGQGETQYF. CDR3 nucleotides: TGTGCCAGCAGCTATCAGCGGGGGGGCCAGGGGGAGACCCAGTACTTC.

The V and J genes are TRBV5-6 and TRBJ1-6; the D gene is possibly TRBD1 (5 bases). In germline, CDR1 is SGHDT, CDR2 YYEEEE. The V end was cut by 0 bases, the J end by 13 bases, with 11 bases between. The CDR3 is 13 amino acids. The DNA of the CDR3 is TGTGCCAGCAGCTTGGTTGGGGGAGGTCCCCTCCACTTT. This translates into CASSLVGGGPLHF. Together with reference TRBV5-6 and TRBJ1-6, the CDR3 gives the full variable domain: DAGVTQSPTHLIKTRGQQVTLRCSPKSGHDTVSWYQQALGQGPQFIFQYYEEEERQRGNFPDRFSGHQFPNYSSELNVNALLLGDSALYLCASSLVGGGPLHFGNGTRLTVT.

The V gene is TRBV11-2, the J gene TRBJ2-7; TRBD2 agrees at 12 bases. The CDR3 sequence is 17 residues long. Germline CDR1 and CDR2: SGHAT and FQNNGV. The V segment lost 5 bases and the J segment 0 bases; nucleotides outside the gene matches: 8. CDR3 amino acids: CASSRTSGVVGSYEQYF. In DNA, the CDR3 is TGTGCCAGCAGCCGGACTAGCGGGGTAGTCGGCTCCTACGAGCAGTACTTC.

The gene calls are TRBV6-5 and TRBJ1-2; TRBD1 matches at 7 bases. The CDR3 loop spans 13 amino acids. Germline values: CDR1 MNHEY, CDR2 SVGAGI. Trimming took 4 bases from V and 8 from J; bases not matched to a gene: 7. CDR3 coding DNA: TGTGCCAGCAGTTGGAGACAGGGTGGAGGCTACACCTTC. Translating it yields CASSWRQGGGYTF.

The J gene is TRBJ2-1, the V gene TRBV27; no definite D call. Between the trimmed V and J ends, which lost 3 bases and 6 bases, there was a span of 9 bases. Germline CDR1 is MNHEY and CDR2 is SMNVEV (reference sequence). The CDR3 consists of 13 residues. Written as DNA, the CDR3 is TGTGCCAGCAGTTTGGCCACATTCAATGAGCAGTTCTTC. Its translation: CASSLATFNEQFF.

The CDR3 nucleotides read TGTGCCAGCAGTTACCTCTCTCACAATGAGCAGTTCTTC. Protein product: CASSYLSHNEQFF. V gene TRBV6-5 combines with J gene TRBJ2-1; D not certain. Per the germline V gene, CDR1 is MNHEY and CDR2 is SVGAGI. V was pared by 2 bases and J by 5 bases, with 7 bases between. The CDR3 contains 13 residues.

This rearrangement joins TRBV27 to TRBJ1-1; D is unclear. The CDR3 contains 13 residues. Germline lookup yields CDR1 MNHEY and CDR2 SMNVEV (reference sequence). V was trimmed by 6 bases and J by 0 bases, leaving 8 bases between them. CDR3: CASSPIVNTEAFF. CDR3 bases: TGTGCCAGCAGCCCAATAGTGAACACTGAAGCTTTCTTT.

V usage is TRBV2 and J usage is TRBJ2-3, with 8 bases matching TRBD1. The CDR3 is 14 residues long. Germline CDR1 SNHLY, CDR2 FYNNEI. The V gene end was trimmed by 7 bases and the J gene end by 0 bases; junction bases not matched to a gene: 3. This CDR3 reads CASTGQGSTDTQYF. CDR3 in DNA: TGTGCCAGCACCGGACAGGGAAGCACAGATACGCAGTATTTT.

For the CDR3, the DNA is TGTGCCTGGGACATGGGTTTTTATAATGAGCAGTTCTTC. Translating gives CAWDMGFYNEQFF. This sequence joins TRBV30 and TRBJ2-1; D is unresolved. CDR1 and CDR2 from the germline V gene are GTSNPN and SVGIG (reference sequence). The CDR3 is made up of 13 amino acids. V gave up 5 bases and J gave up 7 bases, with 15 bases separating them. The variable domain in full, with the rest retrieved from reference TRBV30 and TRBJ2-1, is SQTIHQWPATLVQPVGSPLSLECTVEGTSNPNLYWYRQAAGRGLQLLFYSVGIGQISSEVPQNLSASRPQDRQFILSSKKLLLSDSGFYLCAWDMGFYNEQFFGPGTRLTVL.

This chain connects TRBV7-2 to TRBJ1-3; D may be TRBD1 (5 bases). Germline assignment: CDR1 SGHTA and CDR2 FQGNSA. Trimming removed 5 bases at V and 2 bases at J, with 13 bases between. The CDR3 sequence is 15 residues long. The chain's CDR3 is CASSPWGGTGNTIYF. CDR3 nucleotides: TGTGCCAGCAGCCCCTGGGGGGGGACTGGAAACACCATATATTTT.

The chain recombines TRBV11-1 with TRBJ2-7, with 7 bases fitting TRBD2. The CDR3 has 15 residues. With 5 bases clipped from V and 7 bases from J, the junction kept 14 bases outside the gene matches. The V gene's germline CDR1 is SGHAT and CDR2 FQDESV (reference sequence). The CDR3 DNA is TGTGCCAGCAGCCCCTTAAGCGGGGCCATGGGAGAGCAGTACTTC. It yields the protein CASSPLSGAMGEQYF.

V is TRBV6-5 and J is TRBJ2-5; the D gene is possibly TRBD2 (6 bases). CDR3 size: 15 residues. With 6 bases removed from V and 5 bases from J, the gap between germline ends came to 19 bases. Germline-derived CDR1 and CDR2 are MNHEY and SVGAGI. As DNA, the CDR3 is TGTGCCAGCAGGGTGGCGGGGAGTCCGGGGGAGACCCAGTACTTC. Translated, it gives CASRVAGSPGETQYF.